This T cell receptor beta chain was obtained from a study of CD8+CD57+ T cells in acquired aplastic anemia. As for the study in general: Average DNA yield from sorted CD4+ and CD8+ cells was approximately 3 ug. Healthy donors averaged about 9.8 million reads for CD4+ cells.

For CDR3 and TCR beta VDJ profiling, genomic DNA was the template used. TCRdb passed the reads through MiXCR, listing each CDR3 protein once. The sample lists approximately 81,000 distinct CDR3 sequences, over 35% occurring once. This clonotype turned up a few times. What it binds is not known. Its ends do not fully match the called genes, so a read error is possible. CDR1 and CDR2 from the germline V gene are MNHEY and SMNVEV (reference sequence). This CDR3 has 13 residues. Notes on the study in general: Found in both controls and patients were about 30 CD8+ CDR3 sequences. Patients were compared with controls for CD8+ Simpson's diversity, and no significant difference emerged.

This receptor was identified in a human donor in good health, serving as a control. The chain recombines TRBV27 with TRBJ2-7, with D tentatively TRBD1 (6 bases). Sequenced sample: sorted CD4+, CD8+, or CD8+CD57+ T cells (not recorded which) from PBMCs. The CDR3: CASSLYRVGEQCF. The CDR3 nucleotides read TGTGCCAGCAGTTTATACAGGGTAGGGGAGCAGTGCTTC.